The clone carrying this T cell receptor (beta chain) was seen a handful of times. Its antigen is not identified. The data stem from a study of beta chain features in type 1 diabetes. Study in general: Sorted cells, around 100 million in number, were examined across all samples. Study-wide findings and caveats: All four CD4+ subsets from Type 1 diabetes patients carried moderately but significantly shorter TCRB CDR3s.

Germline CDR1 SGHAT, CDR2 FQNNGV. The CDR3 runs 13 residues. V lost 3 bases to trimming and J lost 3 bases, with 9 bases between them. Reverse transcribing all isolated RNA meant expressed TCRB transcripts were sequenced. Clones were read by immunoSEQ multiplex PCR, and TCRdb kept only the in-frame ones, dropping some. The data show about 280,000 clones, with about 15% seen just once and roughly 0.015% held by the top ten. The genes are TRBV11-2 and TRBJ2-7; TRBD1 might be the D (5 bases). The TCR was taken from a man aged 18 to 29 with type 1 diabetes. Sequences were obtained from naive CD4+ T cells from blood. The CDR3, as DNA: TGTGCCAGCAGCTTTTACAGGTACTACGAGCAGTACTTC. Its protein product is CASSFYRYYEQYF.